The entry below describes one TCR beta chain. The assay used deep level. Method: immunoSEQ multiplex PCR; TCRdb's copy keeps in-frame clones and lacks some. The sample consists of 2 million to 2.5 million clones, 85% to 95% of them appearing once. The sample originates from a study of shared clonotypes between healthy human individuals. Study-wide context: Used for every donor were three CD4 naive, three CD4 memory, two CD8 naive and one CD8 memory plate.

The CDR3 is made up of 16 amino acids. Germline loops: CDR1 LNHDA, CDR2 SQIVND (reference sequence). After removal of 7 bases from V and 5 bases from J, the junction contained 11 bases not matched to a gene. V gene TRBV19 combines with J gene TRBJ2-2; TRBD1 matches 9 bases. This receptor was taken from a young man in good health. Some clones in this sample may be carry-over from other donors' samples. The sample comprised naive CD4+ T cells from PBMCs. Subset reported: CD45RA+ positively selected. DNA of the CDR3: TGTGCCAGTACTCGAGGGAGGGACAGGGAAACCGGGGAGCTGTTTTTT. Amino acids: CASTRGRDRETGELFF.